Sequencing of this T cell receptor beta chain was carried out in a study of T cell responses to AZD1222 COVID-19 vaccine. Repertoires were generated with immunoSEQ multiplex PCR, while TCRdb's copy carries only in-frame clones and drops some. The sample includes 65,000 to 85,000 clones, under 90% of them seen just once. The CDR3 spans 14 residues. Trimming removed 0 bases from V and 5 bases from J, with 11 bases in between. In germline, CDR1 is MGHDK, CDR2 SYGVNS. Whole-study results and caveats: Reports indicate that nearly half of spike-specific TCRs are directed at unmutated variant regions. The peak T cell response came first, and repertoires were sampled only after it. The donor group comprised mostly white British people and more females; the analysis possibly underestimated clonal diversity.

On this clone: Its antigen is unidentified.

Second doses that came at about 4 or about 12 weeks were put together. The sequence was obtained from an adult who received the AZD1222 COVID-19 vaccine. The source material was peripheral blood, sampled 28 days after the second AZD1222 dose. This chain joins TRBV25-1 and TRBJ2-7; D may be TRBD2 (6 bases). In DNA, the CDR3 is TGTGCCAGCAGTGAATATCGGGGGAGGAACGAGCAGTACTTC. It codes for CASSEYRGRNEQYF.